The next 30 T cell receptor beta chains were all read from a single sample in a study of blood T cell repertoires in COVID-19. Some clones are missing from TCRdb's copy, which holds only in-frame ones; the method was immunoSEQ multiplex PCR. The sample carries about 370,000 clones, 75% to 90% recorded once. Sequenced material: PBMCs or T cells enriched from blood (not recorded which). These receptors originate from a man aged 18 to 29 who had recovered from COVID-19.

V usage is TRBV12-3 or TRBV12-4 and J usage is TRBJ1-2; 7 nucleotides line up with TRBD1. The CDR3 loop spans 12 amino acids. J gave up 7 bases and V 5 bases, and 4 bases lay outside the gene matches. CDR3 sequence: CASSTRQGGYTF. The DNA for the CDR3 is TGTGCCAGCAGTACCCGACAGGGTGGCTACACCTTC.

V is TRBV30 and J is TRBJ1-2, with D tentatively TRBD1 (6 bases). Germline CDR1 reads GTSNPN; CDR2 reads SVGIG (reference sequence). The length of the CDR3 is 13 residues. The V and J ends lost 8 bases and 4 bases respectively, with 17 bases between them. CDR3 in amino acids: CAEHRVWSYGYTF. Written as DNA, the CDR3 is TGTGCCGAACACAGGGTTTGGAGCTATGGCTACACCTTC.

The CDR3 spells CASSRLGGNQPQHF. In nucleotides, the CDR3 is TGTGCCAGCAGTCGTCTGGGGGGAAATCAGCCCCAGCATTTT. This rearrangement joins TRBV27 to TRBJ1-5, with TRBD1 as a possible D gene (5 bases). Germline V gene lookup returns CDR1 MNHEY and CDR2 SMNVEV (reference sequence). V shed 5 bases and J shed 4 bases, with 12 bases lying between them. The CDR3 has 14 amino acids.

The rearrangement links TRBV7-9 to TRBJ2-1, with a possible D match to TRBD2 (7 bases). Trimming took off 4 bases at V and 10 bases at J, with 26 bases between the two ends. CDR1 is SEHNR, CDR2 FQNEAQ, per germline (reference sequence). This CDR3 has 17 amino acids. The CDR3 sequence is CASSSLRDKGGMGEQFF. CDR3 bases: TGTGCCAGCAGCTCCCTACGGGACAAGGGAGGGATGGGGGAGCAGTTCTTC.

CDR3 residues: CASSSGYPQGTGELFF. The CDR3 DNA follows: TGCGCCAGCAGCTCCGGATACCCACAGGGGACCGGGGAGCTGTTTTTT. The chain is built from TRBV5-1 and TRBJ2-2; 7 bases are shared with TRBD1. Looked up from germline, CDR1 is SGHRS and CDR2 is YFSETQ. The CDR3 spans 16 residues. Trimming at V came to 3 bases and at J to 5 bases, leaving 10 bases not matched to a gene.

The J gene is TRBJ1-4, the V gene TRBV2, with a tentative D call TRBD1 (6 bases). Trimming removed 11 bases at V and 7 bases at J, with 14 bases between. Per germline, CDR1 SNHLY and CDR2 FYNNEI. The CDR3 has 12 residues. CDR3 amino acids: CALGTGFEKLFF. The CDR3 bases are TGTGCCCTCGGCACAGGGTTTGAAAAACTGTTTTTT.

This sequence joins TRBV28 and TRBJ2-7; 11 positions match TRBD1. The CDR3 length is 15 residues. Germline loops: CDR1 MDHEN, CDR2 SYDVKM. The trim removed 4 bases at V and 6 bases at J, leaving 8 bases unmatched. The CDR3 DNA follows: TGTGCCAGCAGTTCCTCGGACAGGGGGCTATCCGAGCAGTACTTC. Amino acids: CASSSSDRGLSEQYF.

The chain carries TRBV21-1 and TRBJ2-7; the table's D call TRBD1 went unverified against the DNA. TRBV21-1 is a known pseudogene. The CDR3 consists of 16 residues. For the CDR3, the DNA is TGTGCCAGCAGCAAATATCCATGGGACAGGGGACACGAGCAGTACTTC. It encodes CASSKYPWDRGHEQYF.

The chain combines TRBV6-4 with TRBJ1-2; D perhaps matches TRBD1 (5 bases). The CDR3 covers 13 residues. Trimming left V 10 bases short and J 6 bases short, with 18 bases between. Looked up from germline, CDR1 is MRHNA and CDR2 is SNTAGT. CDR3 bases: TGTGCCACCTCTGCCCCAGGGTCCAATGGCTACACCTTC. Its protein is CATSAPGSNGYTF.

This rearrangement joins TRBV4-3 to TRBJ1-3, with TRBD1 identical over 7 bases. CDR3 length: 14 residues. Germline CDR1 and CDR2: LGHNA and YSLEER. The J segment lost 3 bases and the V segment lost 6 bases, leaving 5 bases of the junction unmatched. CDR3 coding DNA: TGCGCCAGCAGTGAACAGGGGAGTGGAAACACCATATATTTT. As protein: CASSEQGSGNTIYF.

The rearrangement links TRBV3-1 (or the pseudogene TRBV3-2) to TRBJ2-7; 9 nucleotides match TRBD1. The V gene end was trimmed by 4 bases and the J gene end by 3 bases; junction bases not matched to a gene: 4. The germline V gene encodes CDR1 LGHDT and CDR2 YNNKEL (reference sequence). This CDR3 region has 14 residues. The CDR3 DNA follows: TGTGCCAGCAGCCTGGGACAGGGCCACTACGAGCAGTACTTC. Translating gives CASSLGQGHYEQYF.

The V and J genes are TRBV19 and TRBJ1-5, with no clear D. The CDR3 is made up of 15 amino acids. CDR1 is LNHDA, CDR2 SQIVND, per germline (reference sequence). Trimming cost V 6 bases and J 2 bases, with 14 bases left between them. DNA of the CDR3: TGTGCCAGTAGACCACGGGGTGGCGGCAATCAGCCCCAGCATTTT. This translates into CASRPRGGGNQPQHF.

This clone was counted once. The chain is built from TRBV29-1 and TRBJ2-2; weak D call: TRBD2 (6 bases). Germline CDR1 SQVTM, CDR2 ANQGSEA. The CDR3 extends over 13 amino acids. The germline V and J ends were trimmed by 5 bases and 1 base, with 8 bases remaining between them. CDR3 bases: TGCAGCGTTCGGAGGGAGAACACCGGGGAGCTGTTTTTT. It yields the protein CSVRRENTGELFF.

This clone was counted only a few times. The V call is TRBV9, the J call TRBJ1-2, with a possible D match to TRBD1 (5 bases). The length of the CDR3 is 15 residues. CDR1 is SGDLS, CDR2 YYNGEE, per germline. The V end was cut by 4 bases, the J end by 8 bases, with 21 bases between. CDR3 protein: CASSTPDSALLGYTF. Written as DNA, the CDR3 is TGTGCCAGCAGCACCCCAGACAGCGCCCTGCTCGGCTACACCTTC. Complete variable domain (other parts from reference TRBV9 and TRBJ1-2): DSGVTQTPKHLITATGQRVTLRCSPRSGDLSVYWYQQSLDQGLQFLIQYYNGEERAKGNILERFSAQQFPDLHSELNLSSLELGDSALYFCASSTPDSALLGYTFGSGTRLTVV.

This clone was recorded only once. The genes are TRBV7-2 and TRBJ1-6, with D tentatively TRBD1 (5 bases). CDR1 and CDR2 (germline): SGHTA, FQGNSA. V dropped 5 bases and J dropped 5 bases, with 13 bases sitting between them. The CDR3 totals 15 residues. The CDR3 nucleotides read TGTGCCAGCAGCCCAAGACAGCCTAATAATTCACCCCTCCACTTT. This gives the protein CASSPRQPNNSPLHF.

The rearrangement joins TRBV13 to TRBJ2-1; D is uncertain. Trimming removed 0 bases at V and 4 bases at J, with 10 bases between. This CDR3 spans 15 amino acids. CDR1 PRHDT and CDR2 FYEKMQ come from the germline V gene (reference sequence). The CDR3 DNA follows: TGTGCCAGCAGCTTAGGGGCACAAAATTACAATGAGCAGTTCTTC. It yields the protein CASSLGAQNYNEQFF.

The genes are TRBV3-1 (or the pseudogene TRBV3-2) and TRBJ2-7; no reliable D call. The CDR3 loop spans 14 amino acids. CDR1 LGHDT and CDR2 YNNKEL come from the germline V gene (reference sequence). V was trimmed by 4 bases and J by 0 bases, leaving 10 bases between them. The CDR3 DNA follows: TGTGCCAGCAGCCCCATGGTAGTCTCCTACGAGCAGTACTTC. Translated, it gives CASSPMVVSYEQYF.

The chain uses TRBV2 and TRBJ2-1; TRBD1 matches 8 bases. The V and J ends lost 6 bases and 0 bases, in that order; junction bases with no gene match: 4. The CDR3 has 15 residues. Per the germline V gene, CDR1 is SNHLY and CDR2 is FYNNEI. This CDR3 reads CASRGTGGSYNEQFF. The CDR3 DNA is TGTGCCAGCAGGGGAACAGGGGGCTCCTACAATGAGCAGTTCTTC.

This clone occurred many times. This same CDR3 is encoded by further DNA sequences in the sample. CDR3 nucleotide sequence: TGTGCCAGCAGCTCCGGACTAGCGGGGGGGAATGAGCAGTTCTTC. It translates to CASSSGLAGGNEQFF. The V and J genes are TRBV11-3 and TRBJ2-1; TRBD2 matches 15 bases. This CDR3 comprises 15 residues. Losses at the gene ends were 4 bases for V and 7 bases for J; bases not matched to a gene: 2. Per germline, CDR1 SGHNT and CDR2 YENEEA. The full variable domain, completed using reference TRBV11-3 and TRBJ2-1, is EAGVVQSPRYKIIEKKQPVAFWCNPISGHNTLYWYLQNLGQGPELLIRYENEEAVDDSQLPKDRFSAERLKGVDSTLKIQPAELGDSAVYLCASSSGLAGGNEQFFGPGTRLTVL.

V and J are TRBV3-1 (or the pseudogene TRBV3-2) and TRBJ2-7; maybe TRBD2 (6 bases). Looked up from germline, CDR1 is LGHDT and CDR2 is YNNKEL (reference sequence). With 5 bases removed from V and 2 bases from J, the gap between germline ends came to 16 bases. The CDR3 covers 15 residues. The CDR3: CASSWGLGSTYEQYF. DNA for the CDR3: TGTGCCAGCAGCTGGGGACTCGGGTCCACCTACGAGCAGTACTTC.

This chain connects TRBV4-1 to TRBJ2-5; TRBD2 matches 13 bases. There are 17 residues in the CDR3. Germline loops: CDR1 MGHRA, CDR2 YSYEKL. Trimming at V came to 5 bases and at J to 3 bases, leaving 9 bases not matched to a gene. The CDR3 DNA sequence: TGCGCCAGCAGCTTCGGGCTTGGACTAGCGGGGGAAGAGACCCAGTACTTC. Its translation: CASSFGLGLAGEETQYF.

The chain is built from TRBV24-1 and TRBJ2-3; a weak D match, TRBD2 (5 bases). Trimming removed 9 bases from V and 5 bases from J, with 17 bases in between. CDR1 is KGHDR and CDR2 is SFDVKD in the germline V gene. This CDR3 contains 14 residues. The CDR3 DNA is TGTGCCACCCGGGATGCAGTGGTTCGAGATACGCAGTATTTT. It is translated as CATRDAVVRDTQYF.

The V call is TRBV6-5, the J call TRBJ2-1; 9 bases fit TRBD2. This CDR3 region has 15 residues. The ends lost 2 bases at V and 4 bases at J; junction bases unmatched: 3. Germline assignment: CDR1 MNHEY and CDR2 SVGAGI. The chain's CDR3 is CASSYIAGAYNEQFF. In nucleotides, the CDR3 is TGTGCCAGCAGTTACATAGCGGGGGCGTACAATGAGCAGTTCTTC.

The V call is TRBV6-5, the J call TRBJ1-1; the D gene is possibly TRBD1 (6 bases). Germline-derived CDR1 and CDR2 are MNHEY and SVGAGI. The CDR3 loop spans 13 amino acids. Between the trimmed V and J ends, which lost 5 bases and 3 bases, there was a span of 10 bases. CDR3 in amino acids: CASSQGNHTEAFF. The DNA of the CDR3 is TGTGCCAGCAGTCAGGGGAATCACACTGAAGCTTTCTTT.

This chain connects TRBV19 to TRBJ1-5; 10 bases agree with TRBD1. Germline values: CDR1 LNHDA, CDR2 SQIVND (reference sequence). This CDR3 contains 14 residues. Trimming at V came to 4 bases and at J to 7 bases, leaving 4 bases not matched to a gene. CDR3 DNA: TGTGCCAGTAGTACCGGGACAGGGGTACAGCCCCAGCATTTT. This translates into CASSTGTGVQPQHF. The complete variable domain, with remaining parts taken from reference TRBV19 and TRBJ1-5, reads DGGITQSPKYLFRKEGQNVTLSCEQNLNHDAMYWYRQDPGQGLRLIYYSQIVNDFQKGDIAEGYSVSREKKESFPLTVTSAQKNPTAFYLCASSTGTGVQPQHFGDGTRLSIL.

This chain links TRBV6-5 with TRBJ1-5; tentatively, D is TRBD1 (6 bases). The CDR3 extends over 15 amino acids. From germline, CDR1 is MNHEY and CDR2 SVGAGI. Trimming pared 2 bases from V and 4 bases from J, leaving 12 bases between. The CDR3 sequence is CASSYLRGGNQPQHF. The CDR3 region has the DNA TGTGCCAGCAGTTACCTCAGGGGTGGAAATCAGCCCCAGCATTTT.

The rearrangement joins TRBV7-9 to TRBJ2-1, with D tentatively TRBD1 (5 bases). The CDR3 is made up of 12 amino acids. In germline, CDR1 is SEHNR, CDR2 FQNEAQ (reference sequence). V lost 0 bases to trimming and J lost 10 bases, with 7 bases between them. This CDR3 is CASSLAGVEQFF. CDR3 nucleotide sequence: TGTGCCAGCAGCTTAGCAGGGGTGGAGCAGTTCTTC.

The V call is TRBV19, the J call TRBJ2-7, with D possibly TRBD2 on 5 matching bases. Germline V gene sequence: CDR1 LNHDA, CDR2 SQIVND (reference sequence). V gave up 6 bases and J gave up 4 bases, with 13 bases separating them. This CDR3 region has 13 residues. The CDR3 region is CASSNTGLYEQYF. The CDR3, as DNA: TGTGCCAGTAGCAACACGGGGTTGTACGAGCAGTACTTC.

In this sample, this clone turned up a few times. This chain joins TRBV19 and TRBJ2-2; 9 nucleotides match TRBD1. Losses at the gene ends were 9 bases for V and 2 bases for J; bases not matched to a gene: 7. This CDR3 is built from 15 residues. Germline V gene data show CDR1 as LNHDA and CDR2 as SQIVND (reference sequence). The DNA for the CDR3 is TGTGCCAGCTTAGACAGGGGGGGTAACACCGGGGAGCTGTTTTTT. Residues: CASLDRGGNTGELFF.

CDR3 DNA: TGTGCCAGCAGGGCTGGACAGGGGGCTTATCGGGGCTACACCTTC. Its protein is CASRAGQGAYRGYTF. V is TRBV6-5 and J is TRBJ1-2; 11 bases match TRBD1. Germline-derived CDR1 and CDR2 are MNHEY and SVGAGI. V was pared by 6 bases and J by 8 bases, with 11 bases of the junction left unmatched. The CDR3 length is 15 residues.